The T cell receptor beta chain described here comes from a study of T cells expressing NK-cell markers (dated by TCRdb to 2018 to 2020). Looking at the study overall: In sorted CD3+CD56+NKG2C+, CD3+CD56+NKG2C- and CD3+CD56-NKG2C+ T-cell subsets from eight or nine donors, TCR beta-chain repertoires were profiled. Among the eight sequenced donors, seven were HCMV-seropositive and one was HCMV-seronegative. The eight sequenced donors were randomly selected healthy volunteers, three men and five women. Libraries were sequenced as 2 x 150 bp reads on Illumina HiSeq 2000/2500, MiSeq or NextSeq. Paper-wide results and their limitations: Those dominant clonotypes were again the most abundant among CD3+CD56-NKG2C+ cells in a handful of donors, at about 25-65%. It remained unclear whether the expanded NKG2C-expressing T cell clones were specific for HCMV antigens. In five to seven donors, the dominant CD3+CD56+NKG2C+ clonotypes were among the top 10 CD8+ clonotypes and accounted for roughly 1.0-7.5% of CD8+ T cells.

From cysteine to phenylalanine, the CDR3 is 16 amino acids long. DNA for this receptor is not on file. Based on the germline V gene (reference sequence), the CDR1 and CDR2 sequences are DFQATT and SNEGSKA. HCMV-specific IgG was detected in serum with a commercial ELISA kit to determine HCMV serostatus. Ficoll density gradient centrifugation was used to isolate peripheral blood mononuclear cells from blood. Sequencing was carried out with an Illumina HiSeq 2000. 5'RACE template switching, by which a universal primer site and unique molecular identifiers were added, was used to make TCR beta cDNA libraries. cDNA synthesis was primed from the TCR beta constant segment, followed by two successive PCR amplification steps. Per the authors' processing: MIGEC handled demultiplexing of the reads and grouping by UMI, while MiTCR was used to assemble and quantify clonotypes. Only TCR cDNA sequences supported by at least two reads were kept to exclude erroneous sequences. The tcR package was used for downstream repertoire analysis, and clonotypes were matched between fractions using CDR3 nucleotide sequence together with V segment. VDJmatch was used to annotate antigen specificity against VDJdb, with one amino acid substitution allowed in CDR3. Each entry corresponds to one CDR3 protein sequence from reads that TCRdb reprocessed, and DNA is not given. The V and J calls and clone size are TCRdb's, not the authors'. The sample's table covers about 390,000 distinct CDR3 sequences. The ten largest clones take up roughly 10% of the sample.

Comment on this clonotype: This clone's antigen is unknown.

Input material: blood T cells: a sorted CD56 or NKG2C T cell subset, CD4+ or CD8+ T cells, or bulk PBMC T cells (not recorded which). The rearranged segments are TRBV20-1 and TRBJ2-1; no DNA is available, so the TRBD2 call from TCRdb remains unchecked. The sequence derives from a woman aged 45-59 years in good health. Donor details come from another sample of the same person, matched by shared clones. The CDR3 here reads CSAPYGLAGIYNEQFF.